This TCR beta chain was identified in a study of shared clonotypes between healthy human individuals. Study-level information: Three CD4 naive, three CD4 memory, two CD8 naive and one CD8 memory plate were used per donor.

Germline trimming cut 6 bases from V and 6 bases from J; bases unmatched to any gene: 7. This CDR3 comprises 14 residues. The germline V gene encodes CDR1 MDHEN and CDR2 SYDVKM. Data came from immunoSEQ multiplex PCR; TCRdb stores just in-frame clones and leaves some out. The table has some 2,000,000 clones, roughly 95% seen once. Selected positively for CCR7 and CD45RO-negative, naive CD8 cells excluded terminally differentiated effector memory CD45RA+ cells. V usage is TRBV28 and J usage is TRBJ2-7; 11 nucleotides agree with TRBD1. Sequencing was carried out using naive CD8+ T cells sorted from blood. This sequence was found in a man younger than 35 in good health. The CDR3 DNA sequence: TGTGCCAGCAGAGCGGACAGGGGGCGCATCGAGCAGTACTTC. Protein: CASRADRGRIEQYF. Drawing the rest from reference TRBV28 and TRBJ2-7, the complete variable domain is DVKVTQSSRYLVKRTGEKVFLECVQDMDHENMFWYRQDPGLGLRLIYFSYDVKMKEKGDIPEGYSVSREKKERFSLILESASTNQTSMYLCASRADRGRIEQYFGPGTRLTVT.